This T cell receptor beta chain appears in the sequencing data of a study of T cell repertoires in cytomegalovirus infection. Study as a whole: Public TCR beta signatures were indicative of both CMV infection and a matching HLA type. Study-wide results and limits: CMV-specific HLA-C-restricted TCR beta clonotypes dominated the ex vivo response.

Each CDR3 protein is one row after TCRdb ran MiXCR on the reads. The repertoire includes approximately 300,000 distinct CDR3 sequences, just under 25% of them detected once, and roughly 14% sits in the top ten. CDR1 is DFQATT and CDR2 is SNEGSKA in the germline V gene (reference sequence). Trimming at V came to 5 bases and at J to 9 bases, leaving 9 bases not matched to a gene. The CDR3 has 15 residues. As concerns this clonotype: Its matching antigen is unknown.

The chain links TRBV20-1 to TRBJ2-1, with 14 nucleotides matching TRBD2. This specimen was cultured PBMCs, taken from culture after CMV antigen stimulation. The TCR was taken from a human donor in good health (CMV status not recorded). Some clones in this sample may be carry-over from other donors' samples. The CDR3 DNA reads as TGCAGTGCTGGTACTTGGACTAGCGGGAGGATTGAGCAGTTCTTC. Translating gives CSAGTWTSGRIEQFF.